This T cell receptor (beta chain) was profiled in a study of CD8 T cells in ankylosing spondylitis. The germline gives CDR1 SGHVS, CDR2 FQNEAQ. The CDR3 totals 12 residues. The germline V and J ends were trimmed by 1 base and 12 bases, with 10 bases remaining between them. Turning to this clonotype: Antigen: not known.

Preparation of TCR beta libraries was done by quantitative 5'-RACE with molecular barcodes. TCRdb independently ran MiXCR on the 5' RACE reads; one entry per CDR3 protein. The repertoire holds roughly 700,000 distinct CDR3 sequences, with around 20% as singletons. Study-wide points: In ankylosing spondylitis blood, a motif of eight highly homologous TCR beta variants appeared characteristic. Disease-linked clones reportedly concentrated significantly in matched ankylosing spondylitis synovial fluid.

The TCR was taken from a male donor with ankylosing spondylitis. The sample consisted of blood, either unsorted or a sorted T cell fraction (not recorded which). J is TRBJ1-5 and V is TRBV7-8; no reliable D call. The CDR3 is CASSLEGWVQHF. The CDR3 DNA follows: TGTGCCAGCAGCTTAGAAGGTTGGGTCCAGCATTTT. Based on the CDR3 plus reference TRBV7-8 and TRBJ1-5, the full variable domain is GAGVSQSPRYKVAKRGQDVALRCDPISGHVSLFWYQQALGQGPEFLTYFQNEAQLDKSGLPSDRFFAERPEGSVSTLKIQRTQQEDSAVYLCASSLEGWVQHFGDGTRLSIL.